This T cell receptor beta chain appears in the sequencing data of a study of shared clonotypes between healthy human individuals. Every immunoSEQ plate was one replicate of a subset's evenly spread DNA. In the original workflow: Quality scores were absent from the junction-only immunoSEQ sequences, so filtering differed. The data were produced by immunoSEQ multiplex PCR, yet TCRdb's version contains in-frame clones alone and is incomplete. D and trimming come from the DNA, and the V and J calls and clone size come from that table. The sample records about 2 million clones, about 94% being singletons. As defined, naive CD8 cells were CD45RO-negative and positively selected for CCR7, with terminally differentiated effector memory CD45RA+ cells excluded. This CDR3 spans 14 amino acids. V lost 5 bases to trimming and J lost 1 base; unmatched junction nucleotides: 4. The germline CDR1 and CDR2 sequences are MNHEY and SVGAGI.

This receptor was identified in a man younger than 35 in good health. Sequencing used naive CD8+ T cells sorted from blood. The genes are TRBV6-5 and TRBJ2-5; 7 bases fit TRBD1. DNA for the CDR3: TGTGCCAGCAGTACACAGGGGCCCCAAGAGACCCAGTACTTC. This translates into CASSTQGPQETQYF.